The rows below give T cell receptor beta chains drawn from one sample of a study of CD8 T cells in Susac syndrome. TCRdb reanalysed the immunoSEQ multiplex PCR reads using MiXCR and keeps one entry per CDR3 protein. This sample has under 200,000 distinct CDR3 sequences, with around 95% found just once. Sequenced input: CD8+ T cells from PBMCs. These receptors were obtained from a human donor with multiple sclerosis. Each CDR3 is given with its conserved first and last residue. Each record gives: D gene, V gene, clone size, J gene, CDR3 DNA, CDR3 protein. The D gene is left open where the match is weak. Size tells how often a clone was seen (once, few, many) or the class of an expanded clone, and some rows leave it out.

TRBD2	TRBV5-1	NA	TRBJ2-3	TGCGCCAGCAGCGAGCGGGGCTACACAGATACGCAGTATTTT	CASSERGYTDTQYF
TRBD1	TRBV27	NA	TRBJ2-5	TGTGCCAGCAGTCCCACGACAGGGGAAGAGACCCAGTACTTC	CASSPTTGEETQYF
NA	TRBV12-3/TRBV12-4	NA	TRBJ2-3	TGTGCCAGCAGCCCCGGGGTTGGCAGTACCGGCACAGATACGCAGTATTTT	CASSPGVGSTGTDTQYF
NA	TRBV27	NA	TRBJ2-3	TGTGCCAGCAGCCATCTCTCTAGCGACCGGGGAGCAGATACGCAGTATTTT	CASSHLSSDRGADTQYF
TRBD1	TRBV27	NA	TRBJ2-7	TGTGCCAGCAGTTTATCGTGGCAAAGACAGGGTAGTTACGAGCAGTACTTC	CASSLSWQRQGSYEQYF
TRBD2	TRBV3-1	NA	TRBJ2-7	TGTGCCAGCAGCCTTGGGACTATCTCCTGCGAGCAGTACTTC	CASSLGTISCEQYF
NA	TRBV3-1	NA	TRBJ1-2	TGTGCCAGCAGCCCCGGCGGGGGGGGTAACTATGGCTACACCTTC	CASSPGGGGNYGYTF
NA	TRBV28	NA	TRBJ2-3	TGTGCCAGCGGGAACCTCCGCACAGATACGCAGTATTTT	CASGNLRTDTQYF
NA	TRBV18	NA	TRBJ1-1	TGTGCCAGCTCTGCCCCCCGGGGGTTCACTGAAGCTTTCTTT	CASSAPRGFTEAFF
TRBD1	TRBV6-5	once	TRBJ2-7	TGTGCCAGCAGGTGGACAGGGGACACTCTGTACGAGCAGTACTTC	CASRWTGDTLYEQYF
TRBD2	TRBV28	NA	TRBJ2-3	TGTGCCAGCAGTTTCGGATGGGAGGGTCTTCGGGATACGCAGTATTTT	CASSFGWEGLRDTQYF
NA	TRBV2	NA	TRBJ1-1	TGTGCCAGCAGTGAGAAGGGATCGAACACTGAAGCTTTCTTT	CASSEKGSNTEAFF
NA	TRBV2	NA	TRBJ2-1	TGTGCCAGCAGGGGGTTCTCCTACAATGAGCAGTTCTTC	CASRGFSYNEQFF
NA	TRBV20-1	NA	TRBJ1-1	TGCAGTGCTAGCGGAGGGGCGAACCTTATGAACACTGAAGCTTTCTTT	CSASGGANLMNTEAFF
NA	TRBV28	NA	TRBJ2-7	TGTGCCAGCAGTCCCCACGAGCAGCGAATCTCCTACGAGCAGTACTTC	CASSPHEQRISYEQYF
NA	TRBV2	NA	TRBJ1-2	TGTGCCAGCAGCGACAGGTTCGACTATGGCTACACCTTC	CASSDRFDYGYTF
NA	TRBV29-1	once	TRBJ2-3	TGCAGCGTTGAAAAGGCAGGGTGGAGCACAGATACGCAGTATTTT	CSVEKAGWSTDTQYF
TRBD1	TRBV6-5	NA	TRBJ2-2	TGTGCCAGCAGTTACTCGGGGACAGAGGTCACCGGGGAGCTGTTTTTT	CASSYSGTEVTGELFF
TRBD2	TRBV20-1	once	TRBJ2-1	TGCAGTGCCAAACGGCGGGAGGCGCTTAGTGAGCAGTTCTTC	CSAKRREALSEQFF
TRBD1	TRBV5-1	NA	TRBJ1-1	TGCGCCAGCAGCTCGTACAGGGGTAACACTGAAGCTTTCTTT	CASSSYRGNTEAFF
TRBD2	TRBV7-9	NA	TRBJ2-1	TGTGCCAGCAGCTTGGGGACTAGCGGGAGCAGAGACAATGAGCAGTTCTTC	CASSLGTSGSRDNEQFF
TRBD1	TRBV5-1	NA	TRBJ2-7	TGCGCCAGCAGCGGCACAGGGGTCGGGTCCGAGCAGTACTTC	CASSGTGVGSEQYF
NA	TRBV12-3/TRBV12-4	NA	TRBJ1-5	TGTGCCAGCGGAACAGGGTCCCGGCCCCAGCATTTT	CASGTGSRPQHF
TRBD2	TRBV27	NA	TRBJ2-1	TGTGCCAGCAGCCTAGCGGGCCACTACAATGAGCAGTTCTTC	CASSLAGHYNEQFF
NA	TRBV14	NA	TRBJ2-5	TGTGCCAGCAGCCCGGGGGCACCTCAAGAGACCCAGTACTTC	CASSPGAPQETQYF
NA	TRBV5-1	NA	TRBJ1-6	TGCGCCAGCAGCTTTTGGGGGGCTTCCATTCATTCACCCCTCCACTTT	CASSFWGASIHSPLHF
TRBD2	TRBV24-1	NA	TRBJ2-1	TGTGCCACCAGTGAAGGACTAGTCAATGAGCAGTTCTTC	CATSEGLVNEQFF
NA	TRBV9	NA	TRBJ2-1	TGTGCCAGCAGCGTATTGTGGACGGACTACAATGAGCAGTTCTTC	CASSVLWTDYNEQFF
NA	TRBV20-1	NA	TRBJ2-7	TGCAGTGCTAGAGATAAGAGCGGAAGACCCGAGCAGTACTTC	CSARDKSGRPEQYF
NA	TRBV3-1	NA	TRBJ2-7	TGTGCCAGCAGCCAAGCCCTTAGCGGTGGTCCCTCCTACGAGCAGTACTTC	CASSQALSGGPSYEQYF
NA	TRBV7-9	NA	TRBJ2-3	TGTGCCAGCAGCCAAGAACCCACAGATACGCAGTATTTT	CASSQEPTDTQYF
NA	TRBV12-3/TRBV12-4	NA	TRBJ2-3	TGTGCCAGCAGTCCTAGCACAGATACGCAGTATTTT	CASSPSTDTQYF
TRBD2	TRBV29-1	NA	TRBJ2-3	TGCAGCGTTGCCGGGACTAGCGGGACCGCAGATACGCAGTATTTT	CSVAGTSGTADTQYF
NA	TRBV28	NA	TRBJ2-6	TGTGCCAGCAGCCTAACATCTGGGGCCAACGTCCTGACTTTC	CASSLTSGANVLTF
NA	TRBV2	NA	TRBJ2-6	TGTGCCAGCCTGACATCCCTGTCTGGGGCCAACGTCCTGACTTTC	CASLTSLSGANVLTF
TRBD2	TRBV20-1	NA	TRBJ2-1	TGCAGTGCTAGAGATCTTATGGGACTAGCGGTTGACAATGAGCAGTTCTTC	CSARDLMGLAVDNEQFF
NA	TRBV19	NA	TRBJ1-5	TGTGCCACACGGTATGGCAATCAGCCCCAGCATTTT	CATRYGNQPQHF
NA	TRBV11-2	NA	TRBJ1-2	TGTGCCAGCAGCTTAGTCTCGGGCGGACCCTATGGCTACACCTTC	CASSLVSGGPYGYTF
TRBD2	TRBV20-1	NA	TRBJ2-7	TGCAGTGCTAAAATTGCCGGACTAGCGGAGACCTACTCCTACGAGCAGTACTTC	CSAKIAGLAETYSYEQYF
TRBD1	TRBV7-9	NA	TRBJ2-7	TGTGCCAGCAGCGCCCCCGGGACAGTCAGTCCCGGGTACTTC	CASSAPGTVSPGYF
TRBD2	TRBV3-1	NA	TRBJ2-1	TGTGCCAGCAGCCAAGCCCGCGGGAGGTTTCTTCAAGGTGAGCAGTTCTTC	CASSQARGRFLQGEQFF
NA	TRBV5-1	once	TRBJ2-1	TGCGCCAGCAGCCCAGAACAGGGACAGCAGTTCTTC	CASSPEQGQQFF
NA	TRBV28	NA	TRBJ2-5	TGTGCCAGCAGTTTCAGGGAAAACCAACAAGAGACCCAGTACTTC	CASSFRENQQETQYF
TRBD2	TRBV2	NA	TRBJ2-3	TGTGCCAGCAATAGCGGGAGGGCCGGAGATACGCAGTATTTT	CASNSGRAGDTQYF
NA	TRBV24-1	NA	TRBJ2-3	TGTGCCACCAGTGACGTGAGGGACAGCACAGATACGCAGTATTTT	CATSDVRDSTDTQYF
NA	TRBV15	NA	TRBJ2-3	TGTGCCACCAGCAGCGGGACCCAGGGTACGCAGTATTTT	CATSSGTQGTQYF
TRBD2	TRBV29-1	NA	TRBJ2-2	TGCAGCGTGGGGGGACTAGCGGGAGAAGGGACCGGGGAGCTGTTTTTT	CSVGGLAGEGTGELFF
TRBD1	TRBV7-9	NA	TRBJ1-4	TGTGCCAGCAGCCCGAGACAGGGGCGACTCGGTAATGAAAAACTGTTTTTT	CASSPRQGRLGNEKLFF
TRBD1	TRBV7-9	NA	TRBJ2-3	TGTGCCAGCACCCTGACAGGGAGAGTAGATACGCAGTATTTT	CASTLTGRVDTQYF
TRBD1	TRBV29-1	NA	TRBJ1-4	TGCAGCGTGATCGACAGGGAGGCTGAAAAACTGTTTTTT	CSVIDREAEKLFF
NA	TRBV3-1	NA	TRBJ2-7	TGTGCCAGCAGTCAAAGACGGACCGGACCGGACTACGAGCAGTACTTC	CASSQRRTGPDYEQYF
NA	TRBV9	NA	TRBJ2-2	TGTGCCAGCCGATCCGCGACCGGGGAGCTGTTTTTT	CASRSATGELFF
NA	TRBV4-1	NA	TRBJ1-1	TGCGCCAGCAGCCAAGTACCAGTGAACACTGAAGCTTTCTTT	CASSQVPVNTEAFF